This entry lists 28 T cell receptor beta chains sequenced from one sample in a study of blood T cell repertoires in COVID-19. Libraries were prepared by immunoSEQ multiplex PCR; TCRdb keeps only in-frame clonotypes and omits some of them. Among 20,000 to 30,000 clones listed, roughly 89% were seen once. Sequences were obtained from peripheral blood. These receptor sequences come from a human donor in a cohort sampled during active COVID-19.

The chain joins TRBV7-2 to TRBJ2-3; 8 nucleotides align to TRBD2. CDR3 length equals 15 residues. The junction had 4 bases not matched to a gene; V was cut back by 5 bases and J by 0 bases. Germline loops: CDR1 SGHTA, CDR2 FQGNSA. CDR3 bases: TGTGCCAGCAGCCCCTTAGCGGGGAGCACAGATACGCAGTATTTT. Encoded protein: CASSPLAGSTDTQYF.

The chain carries TRBV19 and TRBJ2-4, with 8 positions matching TRBD2. The CDR3 extends over 19 amino acids. Germline V gene lookup returns CDR1 LNHDA and CDR2 SQIVND (reference sequence). The J segment lost 0 bases and the V segment lost 5 bases, leaving 15 bases of the junction unmatched. The CDR3 DNA reads as TGTGCCAGTAGTGTTAGCGGGACCGGGAGAGGACTAGCCAAAAACATTCAGTACTTC. It encodes CASSVSGTGRGLAKNIQYF.

This clone was seen a single time. This chain joins TRBV5-6 and TRBJ2-2, with TRBD1 matching over 8 bases. This CDR3 has 14 amino acids. V shed 1 base, J shed 7 bases, and the junction held 3 bases outside the gene matches. Germline CDR1 reads SGHDT; CDR2 reads YYEEEE. CDR3 DNA: TGTGCCAGCAGCTTGTGGACAGGGTTCGGGGAGCTGTTTTTT. It yields the protein CASSLWTGFGELFF.

The chain joins TRBV7-6 to TRBJ2-1, with 10 bases fitting TRBD1. The CDR3 is 15 amino acids. Germline CDR1 SGHVS, CDR2 FNYEAQ. Losses at the gene ends were 5 bases for V and 12 bases for J; bases not matched to a gene: 13. Written as DNA, the CDR3 is TGTGCCAGCAGCCCCACCGGGACAGGGGCGTCTAGGCAGTTCTTC. This encodes CASSPTGTGASRQFF.

V gene TRBV7-2 combines with J gene TRBJ2-1, with D unclear. The CDR3 spans 15 residues. Germline V gives CDR1 SGHTA, CDR2 FQGNSA. The germline V and J ends were trimmed by 1 base and 3 bases, with 10 bases remaining between them. The DNA of the CDR3 is TGTGCCAGCAGCTTAGGTGGCGGTCGCTACAATGAGCAGTTCTTC. Translated, it gives CASSLGGGRYNEQFF.

The gene calls are TRBV7-2 and TRBJ1-1; D is possibly TRBD1 (6 bases). Germline CDR1 is SGHTA and CDR2 is FQGNSA. Trimming removed 5 bases from V and 4 bases from J, with 11 bases in between. The CDR3 sequence is 13 residues long. The CDR3 protein is CASSITGSTEAFF. The CDR3 region has the DNA TGTGCCAGCAGCATTACAGGGAGCACTGAAGCTTTCTTT.

The chain employs TRBV1 and TRBJ2-3; TRBD2 is the table's D call, not checked against the DNA. TRBV1 is deemed a pseudogene. The CDR3 runs to 14 residues. CDR3 nucleotide sequence: TGCACCAGCAGCTGGGGGGTAGCGGGAGATACGCAGTATTTT. Its protein is CTSSWGVAGDTQYF.

The CDR3 DNA follows: TGTGCCTCCCAAGGGACAGTGAACACTGAAGCTTTCTTT. This sequence encodes CASQGTVNTEAFF. The rearrangement links TRBV12-3 or TRBV12-4 to TRBJ1-1; the match to TRBD1 covers 7 bases. V lost 11 bases and J lost 0; bases outside the gene matches: 6. The CDR3 sequence is 13 residues long.

J is TRBJ1-3 and V is TRBV3-1 (or the pseudogene TRBV3-2); TRBD1 agrees at 8 bases. The CDR3 sequence is 15 residues long. Germline lookup yields CDR1 LGHDT and CDR2 YNNKEL (reference sequence). The junction had 7 bases not matched to a gene; V was cut back by 4 bases and J by 5 bases. The DNA of the CDR3 is TGTGCCAGCAGCCTCAGGACAGGGAGGAGAAACACCATATATTTT. Its translation is CASSLRTGRRNTIYF.

This clone appeared a few times. V is TRBV7-8 and J is TRBJ1-1, with 7 nucleotides matching TRBD1. Germline-derived CDR1 and CDR2 are SGHVS and FQNEAQ. J gave up 4 bases and V 5 bases, and 7 bases lay outside the gene matches. This CDR3 has 14 amino acids. The CDR3 sequence: CASSAQGFGTEAFF. The CDR3 region has the DNA TGTGCCAGCAGCGCACAGGGGTTTGGCACTGAAGCTTTCTTT.

The rearrangement links TRBV11-2 to TRBJ2-1; 9 bases fit TRBD1. The J segment lost 12 bases and the V segment lost 4 bases, leaving 7 bases of the junction unmatched. The CDR3 length is 13 residues. Germline V lookup: CDR1 SGHAT, CDR2 FQNNGV. Here the CDR3 DNA reads TGTGCCAGCAGCTCCTCGGGACAGGGTGTGCAGTTCTTC. Amino acid sequence: CASSSSGQGVQFF.

This clone showed up just once. This chain links TRBV6-5 with TRBJ1-2; 7 nucleotides match TRBD1. In germline, CDR1 is MNHEY, CDR2 SVGAGI. V trimming: 6 bases; J trimming: 2 bases; junction bases outside the gene matches: 3. This CDR3 spans 13 amino acids. CDR3 DNA sequence: TGTGCCAGCAGGGGGACAGAAAACTATGGCTACACCTTC. Amino acid sequence: CASRGTENYGYTF.

The rearrangement uses TRBV18 and TRBJ1-3; TRBD1 aligns across 8 bases. The CDR3 extends over 16 amino acids. With V trimmed by 6 bases and J by 2 bases, 9 bases remained unmatched. Germline V gene sequence: CDR1 KGHSH, CDR2 LQKENI. CDR3 residues: CASSESRGLPGNTIYF. CDR3 coding DNA: TGTGCCAGCTCCGAGAGCAGGGGGCTGCCTGGAAACACCATATATTTT.

CDR3 in DNA: TGTGCCAGCAGCCTGACAGGGGCTCCTAATGAAAAACTGTTTTTT. Its protein product is CASSLTGAPNEKLFF. The chain is built from TRBV2 and TRBJ1-4; the match to TRBD1 covers 8 bases. V was pared by 6 bases and J by 3 bases, with 6 bases of the junction left unmatched. This CDR3 is 15 amino acids long. CDR1 is SNHLY, CDR2 FYNNEI, per germline.

This chain connects TRBV6-5 to TRBJ1-6; D gene uncertain. This CDR3 spans 15 amino acids. Germline values: CDR1 MNHEY, CDR2 SVGAGI. Trimming pared 10 bases from V and 0 bases from J, leaving 13 bases between. This CDR3 is CATGLFSSYNSPLHF. Here the CDR3 DNA reads TGTGCCACTGGCCTCTTCAGCTCCTATAATTCACCCCTCCACTTT.

DNA of the CDR3: TGTGCCAGCAGCCAAGACTACAGAAAAGAGACCCAGTACTTC. Amino acids: CASSQDYRKETQYF. This rearrangement joins TRBV14 to TRBJ2-5; D remains ambiguous. The V end was cut by 0 bases, the J end by 3 bases, with 8 bases between. Per the germline V gene, CDR1 is SGHDN and CDR2 is FVKESK. The CDR3 consists of 14 residues.

This sequence joins TRBV19 and TRBJ2-3; tentative D call: TRBD2 (6 bases). The CDR3 spans 13 residues. V gave up 7 bases and J gave up 4 bases, with 12 bases separating them. Germline CDR1 LNHDA, CDR2 SQIVND (reference sequence). Here the CDR3 reads CASTGTASDTQYF. The CDR3 DNA sequence: TGTGCCAGTACCGGGACTGCCTCAGATACGCAGTATTTT. Complete variable domain (other parts from reference TRBV19 and TRBJ2-3): DGGITQSPKYLFRKEGQNVTLSCEQNLNHDAMYWYRQDPGQGLRLIYYSQIVNDFQKGDIAEGYSVSREKKESFPLTVTSAQKNPTAFYLCASTGTASDTQYFGPGTRLTVL.

The CDR3 protein is CASSKSGGETQYF. CDR3 coding DNA: TGTGCCAGCAGTAAAAGCGGGGGAGAGACCCAGTACTTC. J is TRBJ2-5 and V is TRBV2, with TRBD2 matching 8 bases. V lost 5 bases, J lost 4 bases, and 3 bases stayed unmatched. The CDR3 has 13 residues. CDR1 is SNHLY and CDR2 is FYNNEI in the germline V gene.

This rearrangement joins TRBV5-1 to TRBJ1-2; 7 nucleotides match TRBD1. V gave up 1 base and J gave up 8 bases; unmatched junction bases: 5. Per germline, CDR1 SGHRS and CDR2 YFSETQ. CDR3 length: 13 residues. This CDR3 is CASSLLTGQGYTF. The DNA of the CDR3 is TGCGCCAGCAGCTTGCTGACAGGGCAGGGCTACACCTTC.

V gene TRBV14 combines with J gene TRBJ1-6, with 8 nucleotides matching TRBD1. The CDR3 loop spans 15 amino acids. V trimming: 5 bases; J trimming: 4 bases; junction bases outside the gene matches: 4. Germline V gene data show CDR1 as SGHDN and CDR2 as FVKESK. The CDR3 DNA reads TGTGCCAGCAGCACCCGACAGGGGTATAATTCACCCCTCCACTTT. It yields the protein CASSTRQGYNSPLHF.

This rearrangement joins TRBV18 to TRBJ1-1, with D possibly being TRBD1 (5 bases). V dropped 2 bases and J dropped 3 bases, with 10 bases sitting between them. CDR1 is KGHSH, CDR2 LQKENI, per germline. This CDR3 contains 14 residues. This chain's CDR3 is CASSPGGRDTEAFF. The CDR3 coding sequence is TGTGCCAGCTCACCAGGGGGGAGGGACACTGAAGCTTTCTTT.

V is TRBV7-9 and J is TRBJ2-7; TRBD2 agrees at 7 bases. There are 14 residues in the CDR3. Germline CDR1 and CDR2: SEHNR and FQNEAQ (reference sequence). V lost 5 bases, J lost 1 base, and 5 bases stayed unmatched. The CDR3 loop reads CASSVLAPSYEQYF. The CDR3 nucleotides read TGTGCCAGCAGCGTACTAGCGCCATCCTACGAGCAGTACTTC.

This clone has more than one count but fewer than ten. The chain links TRBV28 to TRBJ2-4; D remains ambiguous. Trimming stripped 2 bases from V and 7 bases from J, with 6 bases between. Germline lookup yields CDR1 MDHEN and CDR2 SYDVKM. This CDR3 has 12 amino acids. Here the CDR3 DNA reads TGTGCCAGCAGTTTAATTGGCAACATTCAGTACTTC. This codes for CASSLIGNIQYF.

The CDR3 is CASSLILAGKKETQYF. In DNA form, the CDR3 reads TGTGCCAGCAGTTTAATCCTAGCGGGAAAGAAAGAGACCCAGTACTTC. The rearrangement links TRBV27 to TRBJ2-5; 9 bases fit TRBD2. V gave up 2 bases and J gave up 3 bases; unmatched junction bases: 7. This CDR3 contains 16 residues. Per germline, CDR1 MNHEY and CDR2 SMNVEV (reference sequence).

The chain uses TRBV19 and TRBJ2-7; D is perhaps TRBD1 (6 bases). The V end was cut by 6 bases, the J end by 1 base, with 16 bases between. The CDR3 length is 15 residues. From germline, CDR1 is LNHDA and CDR2 SQIVND (reference sequence). CDR3 sequence (DNA): TGTGCCAGTAGGAATACGGACAGATGGTCCTACGAGCAGTACTTC. Protein: CASRNTDRWSYEQYF.

This chain connects TRBV7-9 to TRBJ1-1; a weak D match, TRBD1 (5 bases). CDR3 length equals 17 residues. V was trimmed by 3 bases and J by 0 bases, leaving 17 bases between them. CDR1 and CDR2 from the germline V gene are SEHNR and FQNEAQ (reference sequence). The CDR3 region has the DNA TGTGCCAGCAGCTTTAGAGTAGTTCAGGGAATGAACACTGAAGCTTTCTTT. The encoded protein is CASSFRVVQGMNTEAFF.

The chain links TRBV6-5 to TRBJ2-7; possibly TRBD2 for D (5 bases). Trimming cost V 2 bases and J 5 bases, with 16 bases left between them. Germline V gives CDR1 MNHEY, CDR2 SVGAGI. CDR3 length equals 15 residues. CDR3 sequence reads: CASSYQRSHGDEQYF. The CDR3 bases are TGTGCCAGCAGTTACCAACGGAGTCACGGGGACGAGCAGTACTTC.

The chain links TRBV6-6 to TRBJ1-2; 8 nucleotides agree with TRBD1. The CDR3 loop spans 17 amino acids. Germline CDR1 MNHNY, CDR2 SVGAGI (reference sequence). Losses at the gene ends were 5 bases for V and 2 bases for J; bases not matched to a gene: 13. The CDR3: CASSLDFGQGVNYGYTF. CDR3 sequence (DNA): TGTGCCAGCAGTCTAGATTTTGGACAGGGAGTAAACTATGGCTACACCTTC.